A single sample is the source of the 21 T cell receptor beta chains below, sequenced in a study of OX40 agonist ivuxolimab in advanced cancers. The table came from immunoSEQ multiplex PCR; TCRdb's copy has only in-frame clones and leaves some out. The sample holds 65,000 to 75,000 clones, approximately 82% seen once. The sample here was CD4+ or CD8+ T cells sorted from blood, taken in a trial of the OX40 agonist ivuxolimab. The source is an adult with an advanced solid tumor such as melanoma, head and neck, liver or kidney cancer.

The chain has TRBV5-1 and TRBJ1-2; D is uncertain. Germline V lookup: CDR1 SGHRS, CDR2 YFSETQ. The CDR3 spans 13 residues. V was clipped by 0 bases and J by 3 bases, with 6 bases between them. The CDR3 here is CASSLGADYGYTF. The DNA for the CDR3 is TGCGCCAGCAGCTTGGGGGCTGACTATGGCTACACCTTC. The entire variable domain, with the rest obtained from reference TRBV5-1 and TRBJ1-2, is as follows: KAGVTQTPRYLIKTRGQQVTLSCSPISGHRSVSWYQQTPGQGLQFLFEYFSETQRNKGNFPGRFSGRQFSNSRSEMNVSTLELGDSALYLCASSLGADYGYTFGSGTRLTVV.

This clone was counted only a few times. The chain is built from TRBV28 and TRBJ2-7; D call uncertain. V lost 6 bases, J lost 2 bases, and 8 bases lay in between. CDR1 is MDHEN, CDR2 SYDVKM, per germline. The CDR3 covers 12 residues. CDR3 in DNA: TGTGCCAGCAGCTTACAGACCTACGAGCAGTACTTC. It specifies CASSLQTYEQYF.

The chain has TRBV7-8 and TRBJ2-1; D not certain. Between the trimmed V and J ends, which lost 5 bases and 0 bases, there was a span of 14 bases. CDR1 is SGHVS, CDR2 FQNEAQ, per germline. This CDR3 has 16 residues. The CDR3 protein is CASSATPQSSYNEQFF. In nucleotides, the CDR3 is TGTGCCAGCAGCGCTACTCCTCAAAGCTCCTACAATGAGCAGTTCTTC.

This chain joins TRBV5-4 and TRBJ1-1, with D uncertain. CDR3 length: 14 residues. Germline V gives CDR1 SGHNT, CDR2 YYREEE (reference sequence). Trimming stripped 0 bases from V and 5 bases from J, with 11 bases between. The CDR3 loop is CASSLGTPGTEAFF. CDR3 bases: TGTGCCAGCAGCTTGGGGACCCCGGGGACTGAAGCTTTCTTT.

The chain has TRBV30 and TRBJ1-2; possible D gene TRBD1, 6 bases. V was clipped by 3 bases and J by 6 bases, with 14 bases between them. Looked up from germline, CDR1 is GTSNPN and CDR2 is SVGIG (reference sequence). This CDR3 has 13 residues. In nucleotides, the CDR3 is TGTGCCTGGAGCTGGGGACAAGGGAATGGCTACACCTTC. This translates into CAWSWGQGNGYTF. Using reference TRBV30 and TRBJ1-2 for the parts outside the CDR3, the full variable domain is SQTIHQWPATLVQPVGSPLSLECTVEGTSNPNLYWYRQAAGRGLQLLFYSVGIGQISSEVPQNLSASRPQDRQFILSSKKLLLSDSGFYLCAWSWGQGNGYTFGSGTRLTVV.

The genes are TRBV19 and TRBJ2-1, with 13 bases matching TRBD2. Unmatched junction bases numbered 4, after V lost 9 bases and J lost 5 bases. The germline V gene encodes CDR1 LNHDA and CDR2 SQIVND (reference sequence). The CDR3 loop spans 14 amino acids. The CDR3 protein is CASRLAGGHNEQFF. The CDR3, as DNA: TGTGCCAGCAGACTAGCGGGAGGCCACAATGAGCAGTTCTTC. The variable domain in full, completed from reference TRBV19 and TRBJ2-1, reads DGGITQSPKYLFRKEGQNVTLSCEQNLNHDAMYWYRQDPGQGLRLIYYSQIVNDFQKGDIAEGYSVSREKKESFPLTVTSAQKNPTAFYLCASRLAGGHNEQFFGPGTRLTVL.

This chain uses TRBV7-9 with TRBJ2-2; TRBD1 matches at 8 bases. V gave up 6 bases and J gave up 4 bases; unmatched junction bases: 7. Germline CDR1 SEHNR, CDR2 FQNEAQ (reference sequence). The CDR3 loop spans 15 amino acids. The CDR3 region has the DNA TGTGCCAGCAGTCCGGACAGGGAAGGCACCGGGGAGCTGTTTTTT. As protein: CASSPDREGTGELFF.

The chain links TRBV14 to TRBJ1-1, with TRBD1 as a possible D gene (5 bases). Germline V gives CDR1 SGHDN, CDR2 FVKESK. This CDR3 is built from 17 residues. Trimming left V 4 bases short and J 2 bases short, with 20 bases between. In nucleotides, the CDR3 is TGTGCCAGCAGCCTTACAGGATCACTGACCCAAAACACTGAAGCTTTCTTT. As protein: CASSLTGSLTQNTEAFF.

The chain carries TRBV4-1 and TRBJ2-3; 9 nucleotides match TRBD2. The CDR3 length is 15 residues. The V gene end was trimmed by 4 bases and the J gene end by 0 bases; junction bases not matched to a gene: 2. The germline gives CDR1 MGHRA, CDR2 YSYEKL. The CDR3 is CASSRGGGSTDTQYF. The CDR3 coding sequence is TGCGCCAGCAGCCGCGGGGGGGGAAGCACAGATACGCAGTATTTT.

V and J are TRBV11-2 and TRBJ2-7; tentative D call: TRBD1 (6 bases). The ends were cut back, 6 bases at V and 0 bases at J, with 12 bases in the middle. This CDR3 has 14 residues. Germline CDR1 is SGHAT and CDR2 is FQNNGV. The CDR3 reads CASRRDTSSYEQYV. The CDR3 nucleotides are TGTGCCAGCAGACGGGACACGAGCTCCTACGAGCAGTACGTC.

The V call is TRBV19, the J call TRBJ2-7; perhaps TRBD2 as D (6 bases). Between the trimmed V and J ends, which lost 3 bases and 7 bases, there was a span of 13 bases. In germline, CDR1 is LNHDA, CDR2 SQIVND (reference sequence). This CDR3 has 13 residues. The CDR3 DNA sequence: TGTGCCAGTAGTATCTCGGCGGGGTGGGAGCAGTACTTC. Translating it yields CASSISAGWEQYF.

The chain has TRBV6-4 and TRBJ2-1, with D perhaps assigned TRBD1 or TRBD2 (5 bases each). Germline V CDR1 and CDR2: MRHNA, SNTAGT. V was shortened by 2 bases and J by 6 bases, with 17 bases between the two germline ends. The length of the CDR3 is 16 residues. CDR3 amino acids: CASSDPGRGWCNEQFF. For the CDR3, the DNA is TGTGCCAGCAGTGACCCGGGACGCGGTTGGTGCAATGAGCAGTTCTTC.

This clone was detected only once. This chain links TRBV5-4 with TRBJ1-5; 8 nucleotides match TRBD1. The junction had 6 bases not matched to a gene; V was cut back by 3 bases and J by 4 bases. The CDR3 runs to 15 residues. Germline V gene sequence: CDR1 SGHNT, CDR2 YYREEE (reference sequence). DNA for the CDR3: TGTGCCAGCAGCTACGGACAGGGTTTTAATCAGCCCCAGCATTTT. Its translation is CASSYGQGFNQPQHF.

The chain combines TRBV27 with TRBJ2-5; D may be TRBD1 (8 bases). The V gene's germline CDR1 is MNHEY and CDR2 SMNVEV (reference sequence). This CDR3 comprises 14 residues. Trimming stripped 5 bases from V and 2 bases from J, with 12 bases between. The DNA of the CDR3 is TGTGCCAGCAGTCACAGGGGGGGGCAAGAGACCCAGTACTTC. Translating gives CASSHRGGQETQYF.

V is TRBV27 and J is TRBJ2-1; D is ambiguous. Germline lookup yields CDR1 MNHEY and CDR2 SMNVEV (reference sequence). Between the trimmed V and J ends, which lost 1 base and 0 bases, there was a span of 13 bases. This CDR3 has 17 amino acids. The CDR3 protein is CASSLLSRLSSYNEQFF. In DNA form, the CDR3 reads TGTGCCAGCAGTTTATTATCACGGTTAAGCTCCTACAATGAGCAGTTCTTC.

The chain carries TRBV6-6 and TRBJ2-5; TRBD1 might be the D (5 bases). The CDR3 covers 15 residues. Germline V CDR1 and CDR2: MNHNY, SVGAGI (reference sequence). V was cut by 0 bases and J by 4 bases, with 12 bases left in between. CDR3 loop: CASSYSDLGVETQYF. CDR3 bases: TGTGCCAGCAGTTACTCAGATCTAGGGGTAGAGACCCAGTACTTC.

This chain connects TRBV7-2 to TRBJ2-1; perhaps TRBD1 as D (5 bases). Germline lookup yields CDR1 SGHTA and CDR2 FQGNSA. The V and J ends lost 4 bases and 9 bases respectively, with 19 bases between them. The CDR3 has 15 amino acids. As DNA, the CDR3 is TGTGCCAGCAGCTACCTAGGGCAAGGGCAGGGTGAGCAGTTCTTC. It yields the protein CASSYLGQGQGEQFF.

The chain has TRBV19 and TRBJ2-6, with 8 bases matching TRBD2. The CDR3 consists of 16 residues. Trimming cost V 7 bases and J 2 bases; bases outside gene matches: 7. From germline, CDR1 is LNHDA and CDR2 SQIVND (reference sequence). The CDR3 protein is CASTPGGVAGANVLTF. CDR3 in DNA: TGTGCCAGTACCCCGGGGGGGGTTGCTGGGGCCAACGTCCTGACTTTC.

J is TRBJ1-2 and V is TRBV7-2; TRBD1 matches at 11 bases. The V segment lost 5 bases and the J segment 4 bases; nucleotides outside the gene matches: 6. The CDR3 is 15 residues long. The V gene's germline CDR1 is SGHTA and CDR2 FQGNSA. The chain's CDR3 is CASSHPDRGLYGYTF. The DNA for the CDR3 is TGTGCCAGCAGCCACCCGGACAGGGGGCTCTATGGCTACACCTTC.

The rearrangement links TRBV28 to TRBJ2-3; TRBD1 might be the D (5 bases). Germline-derived CDR1 and CDR2 are MDHEN and SYDVKM. The CDR3 is 15 amino acids. V was shortened by 3 bases and J by 6 bases, with 16 bases between the two germline ends. In DNA, the CDR3 is TGTGCCAGCAGTTTTGTATCAGGGAATGTGGATACGCAGTATTTT. Protein: CASSFVSGNVDTQYF.

V and J are TRBV11-2 and TRBJ2-7, with a possible D match to TRBD2 (7 bases). Germline CDR1 is SGHAT and CDR2 is FQNNGV. Trimming removed 5 bases at V and 1 base at J, with 18 bases between. CDR3 size: 16 residues. Written as DNA, the CDR3 is TGTGCCAGCAGCATCCGGGGCGGGGGCTTTTCCTACGAGCAGTACTTC. Its protein is CASSIRGGGFSYEQYF.